This section outlines one TCR beta chain sequence together with its context. The sample is drawn from a study of identifying expanded T cells in peripheral blood. TCRdb keeps only in-frame clones here, not all; method: immunoSEQ multiplex PCR. The sample has around 84,000 clones; approximately 90% are singletons. The CDR3 is made up of 14 amino acids. After removal of 4 bases from V and 3 bases from J, the junction contained 4 bases not matched to a gene. Germline V CDR1 and CDR2: SGDLS, YYNGEE. The receptor was isolated from a person between 18 and 75 years old in good health. This chain joins TRBV9 and TRBJ2-3, with TRBD2 matching over 8 bases. Sample: blood. CDR3 coding DNA: TGTGCCAGCAGCCCGGGACTAGGGACAGATACGCAGTATTTT. This sequence encodes CASSPGLGTDTQYF. Combining the CDR3 with reference TRBV9 and TRBJ2-3 gives the whole variable domain DSGVTQTPKHLITATGQRVTLRCSPRSGDLSVYWYQQSLDQGLQFLIQYYNGEERAKGNILERFSAQQFPDLHSELNLSSLELGDSALYFCASSPGLGTDTQYFGPGTRLTVL.